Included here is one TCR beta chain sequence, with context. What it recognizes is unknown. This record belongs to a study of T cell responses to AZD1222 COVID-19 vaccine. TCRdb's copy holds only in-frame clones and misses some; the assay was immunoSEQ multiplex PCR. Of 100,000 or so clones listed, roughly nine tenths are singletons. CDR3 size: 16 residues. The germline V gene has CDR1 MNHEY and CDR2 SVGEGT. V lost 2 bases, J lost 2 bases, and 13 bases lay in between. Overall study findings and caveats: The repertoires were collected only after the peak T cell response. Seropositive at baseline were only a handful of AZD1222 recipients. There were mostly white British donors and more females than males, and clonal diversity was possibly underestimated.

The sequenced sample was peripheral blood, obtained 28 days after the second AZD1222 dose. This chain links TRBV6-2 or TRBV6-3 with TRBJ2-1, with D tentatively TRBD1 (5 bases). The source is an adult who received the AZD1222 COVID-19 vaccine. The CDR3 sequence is CASSYTGVKTYNEQFF. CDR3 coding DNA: TGTGCCAGCAGTTACACAGGAGTGAAAACCTACAATGAGCAGTTCTTC.